This T cell receptor beta chain is from a study of T cells in localized non-small cell lung cancer. General study points: Highest T cell clonality was seen in uninvolved adjacent lung, surpassing that measured in tumor. Adjacent lung had a median about 60 of the 100 largest tumor clones.

Details on this clone: As yet, its antigen is unknown.

Germline-derived CDR1 and CDR2 are SGDLS and YYNGEE. V lost 0 bases and J 6 bases, leaving 12 bases between the germline ends. This CDR3 spans 15 amino acids. Profiled with immunoSEQ multiplex PCR; TCRdb holds only in-frame clones, not every one. The data contain over 65,000 clones, roughly 80% of them seen just once; the ten biggest clones take up 1.3%. J is TRBJ1-4 and V is TRBV9; TRBD1 might be the D (5 bases). The sample consisted of peripheral blood, taken before any cancer treatment. The sequence came from a female donor of 60 years or more with stage I lung adenocarcinoma. CDR3 region: CASSVGQDIDEKLFF. The CDR3 DNA is TGTGCCAGCAGCGTAGGTCAGGACATAGATGAAAAACTGTTTTTT.